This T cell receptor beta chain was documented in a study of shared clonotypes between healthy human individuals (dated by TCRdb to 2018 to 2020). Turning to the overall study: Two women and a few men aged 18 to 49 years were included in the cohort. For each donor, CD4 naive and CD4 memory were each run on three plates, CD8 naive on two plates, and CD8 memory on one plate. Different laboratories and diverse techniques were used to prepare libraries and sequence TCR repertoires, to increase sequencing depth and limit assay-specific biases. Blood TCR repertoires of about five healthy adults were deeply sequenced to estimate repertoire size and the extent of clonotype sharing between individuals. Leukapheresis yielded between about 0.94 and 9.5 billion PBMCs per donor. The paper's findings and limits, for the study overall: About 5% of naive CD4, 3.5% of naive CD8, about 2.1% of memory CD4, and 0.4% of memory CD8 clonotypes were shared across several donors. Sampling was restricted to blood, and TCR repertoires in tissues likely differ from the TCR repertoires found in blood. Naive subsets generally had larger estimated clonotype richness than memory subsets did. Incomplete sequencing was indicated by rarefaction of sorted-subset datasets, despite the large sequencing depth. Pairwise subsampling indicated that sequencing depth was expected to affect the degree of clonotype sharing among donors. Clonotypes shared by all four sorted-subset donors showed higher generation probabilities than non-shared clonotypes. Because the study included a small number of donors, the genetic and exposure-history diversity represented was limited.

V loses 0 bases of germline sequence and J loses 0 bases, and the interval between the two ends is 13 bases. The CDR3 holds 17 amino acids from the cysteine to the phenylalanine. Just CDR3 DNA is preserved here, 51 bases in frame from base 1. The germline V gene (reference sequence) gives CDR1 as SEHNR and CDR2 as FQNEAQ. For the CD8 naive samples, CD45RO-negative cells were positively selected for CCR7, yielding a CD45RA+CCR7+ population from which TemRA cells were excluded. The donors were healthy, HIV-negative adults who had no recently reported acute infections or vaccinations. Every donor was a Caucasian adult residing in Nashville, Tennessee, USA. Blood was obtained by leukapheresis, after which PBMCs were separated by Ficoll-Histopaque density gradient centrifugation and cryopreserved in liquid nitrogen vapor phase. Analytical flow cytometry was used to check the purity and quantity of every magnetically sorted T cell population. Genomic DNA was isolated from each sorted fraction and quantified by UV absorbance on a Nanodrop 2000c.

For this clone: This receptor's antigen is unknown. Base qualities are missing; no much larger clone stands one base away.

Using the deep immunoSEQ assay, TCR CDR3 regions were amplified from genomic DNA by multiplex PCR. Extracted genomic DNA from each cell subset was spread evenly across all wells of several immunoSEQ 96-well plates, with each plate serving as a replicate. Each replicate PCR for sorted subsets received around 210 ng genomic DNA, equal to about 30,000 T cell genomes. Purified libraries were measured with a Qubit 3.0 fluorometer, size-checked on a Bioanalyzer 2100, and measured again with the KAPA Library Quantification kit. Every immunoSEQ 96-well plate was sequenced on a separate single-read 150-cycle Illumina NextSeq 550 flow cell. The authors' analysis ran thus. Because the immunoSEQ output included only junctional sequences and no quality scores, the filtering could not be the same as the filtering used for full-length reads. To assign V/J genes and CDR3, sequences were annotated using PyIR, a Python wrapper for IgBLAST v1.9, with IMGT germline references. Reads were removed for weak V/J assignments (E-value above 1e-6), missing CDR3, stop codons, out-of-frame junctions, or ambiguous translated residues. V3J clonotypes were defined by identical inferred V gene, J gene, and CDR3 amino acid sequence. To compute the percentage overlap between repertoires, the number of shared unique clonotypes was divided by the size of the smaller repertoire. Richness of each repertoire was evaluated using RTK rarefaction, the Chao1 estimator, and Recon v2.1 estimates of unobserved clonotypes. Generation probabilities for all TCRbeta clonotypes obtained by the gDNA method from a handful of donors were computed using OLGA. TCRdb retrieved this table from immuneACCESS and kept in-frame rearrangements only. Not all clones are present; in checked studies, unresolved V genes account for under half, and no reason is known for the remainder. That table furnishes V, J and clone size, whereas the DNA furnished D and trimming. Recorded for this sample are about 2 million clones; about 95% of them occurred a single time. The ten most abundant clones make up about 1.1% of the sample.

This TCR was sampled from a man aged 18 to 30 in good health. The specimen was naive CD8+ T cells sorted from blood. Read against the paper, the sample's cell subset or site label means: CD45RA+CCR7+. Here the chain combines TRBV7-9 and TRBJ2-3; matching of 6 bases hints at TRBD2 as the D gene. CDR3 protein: CASSLAGGGTSTDTQYF. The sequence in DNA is TGTGCCAGCAGCTTAGCTGGCGGCGGGACTAGCACAGATACGCAGTATTTT.